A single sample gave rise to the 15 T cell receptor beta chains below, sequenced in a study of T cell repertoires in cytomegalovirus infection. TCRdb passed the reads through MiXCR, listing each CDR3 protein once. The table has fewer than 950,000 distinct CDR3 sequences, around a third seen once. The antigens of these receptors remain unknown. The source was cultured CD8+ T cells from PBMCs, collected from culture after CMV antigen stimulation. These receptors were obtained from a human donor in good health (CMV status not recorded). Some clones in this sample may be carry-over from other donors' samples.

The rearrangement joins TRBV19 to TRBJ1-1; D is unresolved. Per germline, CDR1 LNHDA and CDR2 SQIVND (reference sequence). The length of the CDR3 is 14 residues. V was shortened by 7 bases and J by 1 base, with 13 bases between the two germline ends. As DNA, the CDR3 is TGTGCCAGTACCGGTCGAGGGAAGAACACTGAAGCTTTCTTT. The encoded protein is CASTGRGKNTEAFF.

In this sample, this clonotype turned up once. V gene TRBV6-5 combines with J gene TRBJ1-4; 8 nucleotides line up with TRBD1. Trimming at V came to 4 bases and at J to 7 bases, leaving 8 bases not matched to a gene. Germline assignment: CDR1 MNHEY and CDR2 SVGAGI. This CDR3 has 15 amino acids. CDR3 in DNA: TGTGCCAGCAGTTTCGCGGGAGACAGGGGTGAAAAACTGTTTTTT. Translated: CASSFAGDRGEKLFF.

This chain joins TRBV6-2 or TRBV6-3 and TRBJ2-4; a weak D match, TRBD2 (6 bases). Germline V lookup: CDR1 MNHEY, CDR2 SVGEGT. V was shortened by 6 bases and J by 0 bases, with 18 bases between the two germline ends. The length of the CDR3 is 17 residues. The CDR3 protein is CASSPRLASLAKNIQYF. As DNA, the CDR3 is TGTGCCAGCAGCCCCCGCCTAGCGAGTCTAGCCAAAAACATTCAGTACTTC.

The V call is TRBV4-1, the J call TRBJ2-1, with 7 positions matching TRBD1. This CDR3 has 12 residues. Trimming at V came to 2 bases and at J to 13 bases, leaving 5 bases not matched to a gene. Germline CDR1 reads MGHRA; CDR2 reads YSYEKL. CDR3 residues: CASSQTGTDQFF. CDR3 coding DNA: TGCGCCAGCAGCCAAACCGGGACAGACCAGTTCTTC.

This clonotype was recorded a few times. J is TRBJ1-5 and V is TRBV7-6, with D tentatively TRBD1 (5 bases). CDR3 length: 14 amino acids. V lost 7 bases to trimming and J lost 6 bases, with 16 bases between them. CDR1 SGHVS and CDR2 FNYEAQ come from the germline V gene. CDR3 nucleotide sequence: TGTGCCAGCACCCCGGGACGCCAAGGTCAGCCCCAGCATTTT. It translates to CASTPGRQGQPQHF.

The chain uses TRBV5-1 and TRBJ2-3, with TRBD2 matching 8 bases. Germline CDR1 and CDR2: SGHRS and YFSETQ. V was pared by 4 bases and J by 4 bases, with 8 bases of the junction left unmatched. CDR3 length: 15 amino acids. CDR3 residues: CASSPPGLGPDTQYF. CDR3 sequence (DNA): TGCGCCAGCAGCCCCCCGGGACTAGGGCCAGATACGCAGTATTTT.

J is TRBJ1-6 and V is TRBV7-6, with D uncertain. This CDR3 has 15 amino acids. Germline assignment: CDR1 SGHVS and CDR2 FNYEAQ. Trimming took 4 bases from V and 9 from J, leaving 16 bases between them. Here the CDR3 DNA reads TGTGCCAGCAGCTCGCGGACCCTCCGGGGTTCACCCCTCCACTTT. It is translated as CASSSRTLRGSPLHF.

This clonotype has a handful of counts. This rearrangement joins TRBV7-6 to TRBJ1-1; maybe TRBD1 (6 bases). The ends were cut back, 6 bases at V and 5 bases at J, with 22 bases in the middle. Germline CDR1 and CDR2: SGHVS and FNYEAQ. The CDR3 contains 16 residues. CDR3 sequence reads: CASSWGGLGDGTEAFF. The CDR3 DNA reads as TGTGCCAGCAGTTGGGGGGGCCTAGGGGATGGAACTGAAGCTTTCTTT.

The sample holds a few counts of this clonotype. The CDR3 DNA reads TGTGCCAGTAGAACAGGGGGCTGGGCCGGGGAGCTGTTTTTT. Amino acids: CASRTGGWAGELFF. V and J are TRBV19 and TRBJ2-2; 9 nucleotides match TRBD1. This CDR3 is built from 14 residues. Germline lookup yields CDR1 LNHDA and CDR2 SQIVND (reference sequence). With 6 bases clipped from V and 6 bases from J, the junction kept 5 bases outside the gene matches.

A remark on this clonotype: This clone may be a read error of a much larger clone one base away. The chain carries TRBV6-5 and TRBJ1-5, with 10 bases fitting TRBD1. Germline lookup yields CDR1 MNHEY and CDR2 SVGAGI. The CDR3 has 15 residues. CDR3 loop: CASSWDRGGGQPLHF. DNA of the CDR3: TGTGCCAGCAGTTGGGACAGGGGAGGAGGGCAGCCCCTGCATTTT.

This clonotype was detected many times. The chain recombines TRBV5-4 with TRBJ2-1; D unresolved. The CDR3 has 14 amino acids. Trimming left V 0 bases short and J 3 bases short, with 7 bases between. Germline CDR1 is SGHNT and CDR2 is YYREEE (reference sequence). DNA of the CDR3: TGTGCCAGCAGCTTGGAAGGGTTCTACAATGAGCAGTTCTTC. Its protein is CASSLEGFYNEQFF.

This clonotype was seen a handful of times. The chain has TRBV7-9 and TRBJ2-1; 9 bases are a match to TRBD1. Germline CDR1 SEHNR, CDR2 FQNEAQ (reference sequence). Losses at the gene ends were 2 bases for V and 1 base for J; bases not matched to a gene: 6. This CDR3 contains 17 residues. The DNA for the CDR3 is TGTGCCAGCAGCTTACTCGGGACAGGGAGATCCTACAATGAGCAGTTCTTC. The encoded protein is CASSLLGTGRSYNEQFF.

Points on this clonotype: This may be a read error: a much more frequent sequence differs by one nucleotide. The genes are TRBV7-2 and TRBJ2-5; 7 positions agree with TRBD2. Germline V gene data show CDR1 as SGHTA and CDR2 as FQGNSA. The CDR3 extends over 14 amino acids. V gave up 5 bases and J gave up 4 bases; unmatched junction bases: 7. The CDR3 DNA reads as TGTACCAGCAGCCCTCAGCCGGGAGGAGAGACCCAGTACTTC. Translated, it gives CTSSPQPGGETQYF.

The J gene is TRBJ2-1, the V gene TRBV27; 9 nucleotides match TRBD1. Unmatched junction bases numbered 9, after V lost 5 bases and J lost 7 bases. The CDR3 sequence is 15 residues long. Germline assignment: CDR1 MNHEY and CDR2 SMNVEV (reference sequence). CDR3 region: CASSGDGTGWNEQFF. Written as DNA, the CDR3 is TGTGCCAGCAGTGGAGATGGGACAGGGTGGAATGAGCAGTTCTTC.

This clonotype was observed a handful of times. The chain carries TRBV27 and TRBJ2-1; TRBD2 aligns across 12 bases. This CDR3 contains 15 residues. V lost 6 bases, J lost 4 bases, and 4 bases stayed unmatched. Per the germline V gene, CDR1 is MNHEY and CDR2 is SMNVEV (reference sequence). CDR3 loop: CASSRTSGIYNEQFF. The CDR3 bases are TGTGCCAGCAGCAGGACTAGCGGGATTTACAATGAGCAGTTCTTC.